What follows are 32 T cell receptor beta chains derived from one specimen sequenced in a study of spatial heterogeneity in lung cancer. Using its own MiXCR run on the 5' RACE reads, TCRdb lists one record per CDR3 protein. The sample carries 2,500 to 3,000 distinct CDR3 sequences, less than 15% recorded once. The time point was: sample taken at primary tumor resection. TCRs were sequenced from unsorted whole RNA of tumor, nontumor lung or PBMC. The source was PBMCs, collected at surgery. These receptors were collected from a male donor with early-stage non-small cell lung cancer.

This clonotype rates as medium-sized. CDR3 DNA: TGTGCCAGCAGCCCAATCGGACAGGCTCGCCTTGAAGCTTTCTTT. This encodes CASSPIGQARLEAFF. The chain employs TRBV7-9 and TRBJ1-1; 7 bases match TRBD1. Germline CDR1 and CDR2: SEHNR and FQNEAQ (reference sequence). The CDR3 has 15 residues. V lost 5 bases to trimming and J lost 7 bases; unmatched junction nucleotides: 13. The full variable domain, rest sourced from reference TRBV7-9 and TRBJ1-1, is DTGVSQNPRHKITKRGQNVTFRCDPISEHNRLYWYRQTLGQGPEFLTYFQNEAQLEKSRLLSDRFSAERPKGSFSTLEIQRTEQGDSAMYLCASSPIGQARLEAFFGQGTRLTVV.

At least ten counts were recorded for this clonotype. The CDR3 loop is CASQRGQGEIGEKLFF. CDR3 DNA: TGCGCCAGCCAGAGGGGACAGGGGGAAATTGGTGAAAAACTGTTTTTT. The J gene is TRBJ1-4, the V gene TRBV5-1; 11 bases match TRBD1. The CDR3 is 16 residues long. V shed 7 bases, J shed 7 bases, and the junction held 12 bases outside the gene matches. Germline V CDR1 and CDR2: SGHRS, YFSETQ.

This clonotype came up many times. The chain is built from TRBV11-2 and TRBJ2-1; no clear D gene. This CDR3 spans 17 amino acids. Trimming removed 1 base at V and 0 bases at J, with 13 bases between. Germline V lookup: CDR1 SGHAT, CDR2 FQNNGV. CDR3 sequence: CASSLGRLASSYNEQFF. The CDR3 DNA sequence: TGTGCCAGCAGCTTAGGCAGACTGGCGAGCTCCTACAATGAGCAGTTCTTC. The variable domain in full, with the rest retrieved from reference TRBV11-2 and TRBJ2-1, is EAGVAQSPRYKIIEKRQSVAFWCNPISGHATLYWYQQILGQGPKLLIQFQNNGVVDDSQLPKDRFSAERLKGVDSTLKIQPAKLEDSAVYLCASSLGRLASSYNEQFFGPGTRLTVL.

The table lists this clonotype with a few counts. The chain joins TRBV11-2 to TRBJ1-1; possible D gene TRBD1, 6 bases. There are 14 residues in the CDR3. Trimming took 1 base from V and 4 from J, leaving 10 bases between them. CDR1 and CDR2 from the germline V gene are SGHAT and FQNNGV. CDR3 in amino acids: CASSLAGGATEAFF. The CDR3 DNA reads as TGTGCCAGCAGCTTAGCGGGGGGGGCCACTGAAGCTTTCTTT.

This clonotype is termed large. CDR3: CASSPSDYNEQFF. The CDR3 bases are TGTGCCAGCAGTCCGAGCGACTACAATGAGCAGTTCTTC. The chain links TRBV27 to TRBJ2-1; D not resolved. Trimming left V 5 bases short and J 3 bases short, with 8 bases between. Germline V lookup: CDR1 MNHEY, CDR2 SMNVEV (reference sequence). The CDR3 runs to 13 residues.

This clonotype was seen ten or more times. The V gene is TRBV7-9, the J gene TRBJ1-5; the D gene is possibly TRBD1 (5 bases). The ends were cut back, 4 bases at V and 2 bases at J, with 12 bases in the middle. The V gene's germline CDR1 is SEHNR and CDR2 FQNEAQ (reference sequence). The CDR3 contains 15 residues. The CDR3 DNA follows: TGTGCCAGCAGCTCCGTGGGGCCAGGCAATCAGCCCCAGCATTTT. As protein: CASSSVGPGNQPQHF.

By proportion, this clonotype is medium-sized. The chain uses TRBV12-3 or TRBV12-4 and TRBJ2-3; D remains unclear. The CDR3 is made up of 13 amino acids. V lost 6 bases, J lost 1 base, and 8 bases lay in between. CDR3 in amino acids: CASRPMGTDTQYF. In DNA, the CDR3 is TGTGCCAGCAGGCCAATGGGCACAGATACGCAGTATTTT.

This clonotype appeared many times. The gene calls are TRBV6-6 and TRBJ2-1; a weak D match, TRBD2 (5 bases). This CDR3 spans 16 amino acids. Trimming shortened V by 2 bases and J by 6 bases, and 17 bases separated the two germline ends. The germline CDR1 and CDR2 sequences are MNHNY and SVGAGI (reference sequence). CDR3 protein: CASSYRTGAAGNEQFF. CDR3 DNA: TGTGCCAGCAGTTACCGGACCGGCGCGGCGGGCAATGAGCAGTTCTTC.

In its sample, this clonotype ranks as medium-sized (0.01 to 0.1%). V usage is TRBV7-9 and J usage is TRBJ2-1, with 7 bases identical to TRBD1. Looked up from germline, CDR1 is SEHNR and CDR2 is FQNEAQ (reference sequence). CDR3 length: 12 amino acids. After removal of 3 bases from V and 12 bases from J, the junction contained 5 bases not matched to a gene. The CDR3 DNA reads TGTGCCAGCAGCTTTCCTCAGGGGGTGCAGTTCTTC. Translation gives CASSFPQGVQFF.

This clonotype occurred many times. CDR3 bases: TGTGCCAGCAGTGGGAGGGAGGGGCGGAAGGTTGATACGCAGTATTTT. Translation gives CASSGREGRKVDTQYF. This chain links TRBV27 with TRBJ2-3; 7 bases align to TRBD2. V lost 5 bases to trimming and J lost 6 bases; unmatched junction nucleotides: 14. This CDR3 contains 16 residues. Germline CDR1 and CDR2: MNHEY and SMNVEV (reference sequence).

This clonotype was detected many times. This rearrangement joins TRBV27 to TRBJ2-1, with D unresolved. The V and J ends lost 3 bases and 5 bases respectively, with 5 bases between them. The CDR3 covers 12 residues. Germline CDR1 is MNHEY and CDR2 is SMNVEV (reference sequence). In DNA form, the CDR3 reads TGTGCCAGCAGTTTTCTTAACAATGAGCAGTTCTTC. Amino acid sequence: CASSFLNNEQFF.

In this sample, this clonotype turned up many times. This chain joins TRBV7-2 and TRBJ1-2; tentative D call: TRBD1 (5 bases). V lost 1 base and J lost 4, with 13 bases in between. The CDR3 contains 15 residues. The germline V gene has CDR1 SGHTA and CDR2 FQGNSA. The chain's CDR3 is CASSLVLDISYGYTF. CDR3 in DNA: TGTGCCAGCAGCTTAGTTCTGGACATCTCCTATGGCTACACCTTC.

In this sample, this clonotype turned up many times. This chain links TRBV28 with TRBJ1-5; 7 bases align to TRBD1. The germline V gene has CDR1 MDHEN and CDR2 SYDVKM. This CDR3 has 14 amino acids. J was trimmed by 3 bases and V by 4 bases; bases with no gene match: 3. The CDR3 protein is CASSSGTVNQPQHF. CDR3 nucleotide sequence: TGTGCCAGCAGTTCTGGGACAGTCAATCAGCCCCAGCATTTT.

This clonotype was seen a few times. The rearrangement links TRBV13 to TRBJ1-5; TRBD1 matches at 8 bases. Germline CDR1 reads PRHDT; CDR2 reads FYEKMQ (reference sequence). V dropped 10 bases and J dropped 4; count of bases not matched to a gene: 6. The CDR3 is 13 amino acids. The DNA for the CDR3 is TGTGCCACTGTGGACAGGGAAAATCAGCCCCAGCATTTT. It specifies CATVDRENQPQHF.

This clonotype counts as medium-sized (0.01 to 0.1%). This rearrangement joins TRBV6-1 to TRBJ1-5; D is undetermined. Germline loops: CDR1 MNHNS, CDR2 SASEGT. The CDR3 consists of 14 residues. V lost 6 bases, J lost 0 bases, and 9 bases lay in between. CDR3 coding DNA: TGTGCCAGCAGCGTGGACGGTAGCAATCAGCCCCAGCATTTT. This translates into CASSVDGSNQPQHF.

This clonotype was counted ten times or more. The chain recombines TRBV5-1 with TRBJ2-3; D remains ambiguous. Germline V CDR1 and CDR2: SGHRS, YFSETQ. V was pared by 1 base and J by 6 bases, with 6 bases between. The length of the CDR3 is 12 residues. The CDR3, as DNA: TGCGCCAGCAGCTTGAGTATGGATACGCAGTATTTT. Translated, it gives CASSLSMDTQYF.

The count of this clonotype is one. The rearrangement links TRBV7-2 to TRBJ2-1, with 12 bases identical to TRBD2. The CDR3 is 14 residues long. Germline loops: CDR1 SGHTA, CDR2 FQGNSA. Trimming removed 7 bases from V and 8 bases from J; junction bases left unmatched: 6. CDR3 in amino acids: CASTLAGGVHEQFF. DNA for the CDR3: TGTGCCAGCACCCTAGCGGGAGGGGTGCATGAGCAGTTCTTC.

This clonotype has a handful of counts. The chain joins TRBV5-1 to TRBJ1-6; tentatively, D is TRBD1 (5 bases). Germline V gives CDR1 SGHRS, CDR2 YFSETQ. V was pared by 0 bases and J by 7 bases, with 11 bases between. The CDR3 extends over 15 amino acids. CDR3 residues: CASSLAWQGNSPLHF. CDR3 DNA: TGCGCCAGCAGCTTGGCCTGGCAGGGAAATTCACCCCTCCACTTT.

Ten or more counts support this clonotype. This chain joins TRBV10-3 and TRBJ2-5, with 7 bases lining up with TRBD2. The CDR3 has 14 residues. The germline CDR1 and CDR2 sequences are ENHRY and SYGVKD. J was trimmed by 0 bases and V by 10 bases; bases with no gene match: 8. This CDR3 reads CATGELANQETQYF. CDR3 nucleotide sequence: TGTGCCACCGGGGAACTAGCGAACCAAGAGACCCAGTACTTC.

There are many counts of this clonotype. The CDR3 here is CASSMRLAGPYSSYNEQFF. The CDR3 coding sequence is TGTGCCAGTAGTATGAGGTTAGCGGGGCCGTATAGCTCCTACAATGAGCAGTTCTTC. The genes are TRBV19 and TRBJ2-1; 8 bases align to TRBD2. Germline V gives CDR1 LNHDA, CDR2 SQIVND (reference sequence). CDR3 length: 19 amino acids. The V and J ends lost 3 bases and 0 bases, in that order; junction bases with no gene match: 13. The variable domain in full, completed from reference TRBV19 and TRBJ2-1, reads DGGITQSPKYLFRKEGQNVTLSCEQNLNHDAMYWYRQDPGQGLRLIYYSQIVNDFQKGDIAEGYSVSREKKESFPLTVTSAQKNPTAFYLCASSMRLAGPYSSYNEQFFGPGTRLTVL.

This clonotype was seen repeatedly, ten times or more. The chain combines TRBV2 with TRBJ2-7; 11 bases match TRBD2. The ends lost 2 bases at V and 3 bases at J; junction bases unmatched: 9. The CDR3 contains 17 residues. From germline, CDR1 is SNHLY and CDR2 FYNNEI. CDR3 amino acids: CASSEQLGTSGNYEQYF. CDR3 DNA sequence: TGTGCCAGCAGTGAACAACTAGGGACTAGCGGCAACTACGAGCAGTACTTC.

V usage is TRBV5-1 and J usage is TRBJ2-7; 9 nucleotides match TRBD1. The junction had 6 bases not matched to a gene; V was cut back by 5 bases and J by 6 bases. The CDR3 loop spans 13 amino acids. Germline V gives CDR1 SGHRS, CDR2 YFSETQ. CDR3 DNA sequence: TGCGCCAGCAGAATGACAGGGGGAACCGAGCAGTACTTC. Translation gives CASRMTGGTEQYF.

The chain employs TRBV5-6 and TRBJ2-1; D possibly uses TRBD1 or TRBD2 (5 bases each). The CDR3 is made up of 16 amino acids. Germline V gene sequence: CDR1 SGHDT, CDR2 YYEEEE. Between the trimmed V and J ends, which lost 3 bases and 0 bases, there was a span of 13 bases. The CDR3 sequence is CASSYTGRSSYNEQFF. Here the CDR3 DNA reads TGTGCCAGCAGCTATACGGGACGGAGCTCCTACAATGAGCAGTTCTTC.

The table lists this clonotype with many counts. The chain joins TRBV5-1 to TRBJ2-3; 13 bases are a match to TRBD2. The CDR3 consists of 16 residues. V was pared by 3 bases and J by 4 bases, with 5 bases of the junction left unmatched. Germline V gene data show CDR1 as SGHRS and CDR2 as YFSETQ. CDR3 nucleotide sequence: TGCGCCAGCAGCTCGGGGACTAGCGGGATTCCAGATACGCAGTATTTT. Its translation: CASSSGTSGIPDTQYF.

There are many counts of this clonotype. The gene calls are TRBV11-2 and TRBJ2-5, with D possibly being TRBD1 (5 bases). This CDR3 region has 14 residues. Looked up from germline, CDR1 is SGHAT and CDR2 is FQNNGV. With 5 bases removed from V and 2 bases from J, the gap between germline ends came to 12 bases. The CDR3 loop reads CASSPFDSQETQYF. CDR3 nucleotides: TGTGCCAGCAGCCCCTTCGACAGTCAAGAGACCCAGTACTTC.

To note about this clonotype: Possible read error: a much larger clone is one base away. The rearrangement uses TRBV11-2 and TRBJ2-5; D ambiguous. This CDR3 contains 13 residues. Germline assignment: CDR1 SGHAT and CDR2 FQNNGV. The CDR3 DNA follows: TGTGCCGGCAGCCCGTGGGGTTCCGGGACCCAGTACTTC. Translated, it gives CAGSPWGSGTQYF.

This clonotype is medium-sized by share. The CDR3 sequence is CASSAGDGLAGSYEQYF. The CDR3 DNA reads TGTGCCAGCAGCGCCGGGGATGGGCTAGCGGGATCCTACGAGCAGTACTTC. The V and J genes are TRBV9 and TRBJ2-7, with 9 bases that match TRBD2. V shed 3 bases and J 1 base; nucleotides not matched to a gene: 11. The CDR3 totals 17 residues. Germline CDR1 reads SGDLS; CDR2 reads YYNGEE.

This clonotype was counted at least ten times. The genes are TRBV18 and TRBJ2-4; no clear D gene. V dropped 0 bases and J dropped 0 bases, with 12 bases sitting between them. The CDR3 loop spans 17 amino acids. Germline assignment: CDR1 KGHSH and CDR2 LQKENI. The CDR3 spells CASSPPGNRVAKNIQYF. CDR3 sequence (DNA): TGTGCCAGCTCACCACCGGGTAACAGAGTAGCCAAAAACATTCAGTACTTC.

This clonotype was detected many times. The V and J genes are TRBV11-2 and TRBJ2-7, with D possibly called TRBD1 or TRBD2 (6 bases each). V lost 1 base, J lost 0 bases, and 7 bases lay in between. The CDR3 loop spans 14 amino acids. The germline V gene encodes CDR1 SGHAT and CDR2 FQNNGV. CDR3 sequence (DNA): TGTGCCAGCAGCTTAGGGGGGGCCTCCTACGAGCAGTACTTC. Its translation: CASSLGGASYEQYF.

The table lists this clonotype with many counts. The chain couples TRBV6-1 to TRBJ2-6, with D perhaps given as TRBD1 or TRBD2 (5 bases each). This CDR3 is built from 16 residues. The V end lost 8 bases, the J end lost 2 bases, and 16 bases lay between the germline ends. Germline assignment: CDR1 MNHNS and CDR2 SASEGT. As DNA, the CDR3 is TGTGCCAGCGGACGAGGGGCCACCGCTGGGGCCAACGTCCTGACTTTC. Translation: CASGRGATAGANVLTF.

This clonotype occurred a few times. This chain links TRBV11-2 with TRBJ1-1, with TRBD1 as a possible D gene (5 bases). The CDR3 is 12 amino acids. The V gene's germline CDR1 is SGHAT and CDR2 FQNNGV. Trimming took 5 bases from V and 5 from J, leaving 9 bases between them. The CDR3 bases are TGTGCCAGCAGCCCCAAGGGGACTGAAGCTTTCTTT. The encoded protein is CASSPKGTEAFF.

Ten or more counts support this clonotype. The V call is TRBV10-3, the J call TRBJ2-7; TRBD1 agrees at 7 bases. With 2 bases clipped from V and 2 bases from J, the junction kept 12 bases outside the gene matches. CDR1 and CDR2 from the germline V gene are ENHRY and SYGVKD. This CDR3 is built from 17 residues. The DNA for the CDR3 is TGTGCCATCAGTGAGCCAGGGGGTAGCGCCGATCCCTACGAGCAGTACTTC. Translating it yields CAISEPGGSADPYEQYF.